The 23 T cell receptor beta chains below come from one sample, sequenced in a study of tumor-infiltrating lymphocytes in primary liver carcinoma. TCR beta cDNA came from roughly 450 ng total RNA, primed with a constant-region primer. ARM-PCR was slightly modified, and three nested multiplex PCR rounds with it gave rise to the TCR beta libraries. TRBV1-TRBV30 forward primers paired with a C-beta reverse primer were used in the first two PCR rounds, which ran roughly 9 cycles each. TCRdb processed the multiplex PCR reads anew with MiXCR; each CDR3 protein has one entry. The sample has under 200,000 distinct CDR3 sequences; just under 85% are singletons. Extraction of RNA together with DNA used about 18-31 mg of unsorted bulk tissue. Sequenced input: tumor tissue from primary liver carcinoma. The receptors were sampled from a man aged 40-49 years with primary liver carcinoma and hepatitis B virus infection.

In its sample, this clonotype was seen a few times. The chain recombines TRBV6-2 or TRBV6-3 with TRBJ2-7; D perhaps matches TRBD2 (6 bases). The CDR3 covers 15 residues. Germline CDR1 reads MNHEY; CDR2 reads SVGEGT. The V and J ends lost 6 bases and 4 bases respectively, with 19 bases between them. As DNA, the CDR3 is TGTGCCAGCAGCTCTCCAACTAGTGGAGGGTACGAGCAGTACTTC. It specifies CASSSPTSGGYEQYF.

As concerns this clonotype: A junction end diverges from the germline sequence, so it may reflect a read error. The V gene is TRBV29-1, the J gene TRBJ1-2; maybe TRBD1 (6 bases). The length of the CDR3 is 12 residues. Germline-derived CDR1 and CDR2 are SQVTM and ANQGSEA. The CDR3 protein is CSAHREGNGYTF. CDR3 DNA sequence: TGCAGTGCCCACAGGGAGGGTAATGGCTACACGTTC.

Comments on this clonotype: Relative to the germline gene, one junction end is altered; a read error may explain this. CDR3 in amino acids: CANSSSGLASPYEQYF. The CDR3 DNA reads as TGTGCCAACAGTTCCTCCGGACTAGCGAGCCCCTACGAGCAGTACTTC. V usage is TRBV28 and J usage is TRBJ2-7; 9 nucleotides match TRBD2. The CDR3 is made up of 16 amino acids. Germline CDR1 and CDR2: MDHEN and SYDVKM.

The J gene is TRBJ1-1, the V gene TRBV29-1; tentatively, D is TRBD1 (5 bases). The V gene's germline CDR1 is SQVTM and CDR2 ANQGSEA. The length of the CDR3 is 13 residues. CDR3 amino acids: CIALRGWNTEAFF. In nucleotides, the CDR3 is TGCATAGCCCTTAGGGGTTGGAACACTGAAGCTTTCTTT.

The chain recombines TRBV29-1 with TRBJ2-5, with 9 positions matching TRBD1. The V gene's germline CDR1 is SQVTM and CDR2 ANQGSEA. The CDR3 loop spans 12 amino acids. The CDR3 reads CMVWGTGETQYF. In DNA, the CDR3 is TGCATGGTGTGGGGGACAGGGGAGACCCAGTACTTC.

In regard to this clonotype: One junction end disagrees with the germline gene, perhaps due to a read error. The rearrangement links TRBV29-1 to TRBJ2-6, with unresolved D. CDR3 length equals 14 residues. Germline CDR1 is SQVTM and CDR2 is ANQGSEA. CDR3 bases: TGCAGCGTCACAGTTGGCTCTGGGACCAACGTCCTGACTTTC. This encodes CSVTVGSGTNVLTF.

Details on this clonotype: As the CDR3 is not closed by the conserved phenylalanine or tryptophan, this likely results from a read error. The DNA is omitted, as the CDR3 cannot be located on it reliably, and the CDR3 follows TCRdb's listing. The chain uses TRBV29-1 and TRBJ1-4. The CDR3 is 10 residues long, ends included. Germline V gene lookup returns CDR1 SQVTM and CDR2 ANQGSEA. The CDR3 reads CSALDEKLLL.

In this sample, this clonotype turned up once. The chain is built from TRBV9 and TRBJ2-1; the D gene could be TRBD1 or TRBD2 (5 bases each). The CDR3 is 17 residues long. Trimming took 0 bases from V and 2 from J, leaving 15 bases between them. Germline V CDR1 and CDR2: SGDLS, YYNGEE. As DNA, the CDR3 is TGTGCCAGCAGCGTAGGTGAGGGGATTAGACCCTACAATGAGCAGTTCTTC. This translates into CASSVGEGIRPYNEQFF.

The V and J genes are TRBV28 and TRBJ1-4; D is possibly TRBD1 (5 bases). Germline CDR1 is MDHEN and CDR2 is SYDVKM. V was shortened by 9 bases and J by 0 bases, with 20 bases between the two germline ends. CDR3 length: 17 amino acids. Here the CDR3 DNA reads TGTGCCAGTAGTGGCCGGGACGGGAGTGCAACTAATGAAAAACTGTTTTTT. Protein sequence: CASSGRDGSATNEKLFF.

As concerns this clonotype: The CDR3 does not end in the conserved phenylalanine or tryptophan, so this is likely a read error. It is unclear where the CDR3 begins or ends on the DNA, so no DNA is shown, and the CDR3 is as TCRdb lists it. V gene TRBV11-2 combines with J gene TRBJ1-4; TRBD1 reflects the table's D call only, with no check against the DNA. The CDR3 is 15 residues long, counting both termini. CDR1 is SGHAT, CDR2 FQNNGV, per germline. Here the CDR3 reads CASSLDRTGVEKLFY.

Regarding this clonotype: Germline and junction disagree at one end, which may indicate a read error. This sequence joins TRBV19 and TRBJ2-2, with TRBD2 as a possible D gene (7 bases). CDR1 LNHDA and CDR2 SQIVND come from the germline V gene (reference sequence). This CDR3 contains 16 residues. DNA for the CDR3: TGTGCCAATAGTATTGAAGGGGGGGCAGGCACCGGGGAGCTGTTTTTT. Amino acid sequence: CANSIEGGAGTGELFF.

This clonotype showed up just a few times. The chain carries TRBV30 and TRBJ2-2, with no clear D. The CDR3 covers 13 residues. Germline assignment: CDR1 GTSNPN and CDR2 SVGIG (reference sequence). V was trimmed by 5 bases and J by 5 bases, leaving 12 bases between them. This chain's CDR3 is CAWVYFSTGELFF. CDR3 nucleotide sequence: TGTGCCTGGGTTTATTTTTCAACCGGGGAGCTGTTTTTT.

This clonotype was found once. The junction and the germline gene differ at one end; a read error may be behind it. The V and J genes are TRBV6-5 and TRBJ2-3; TRBD2 agrees at 12 bases. Germline V CDR1 and CDR2: MNHEY, SVGAGI. The CDR3 loop spans 15 amino acids. In nucleotides, the CDR3 is TGTGCCAGCAGTCCAGGACTAGCGGGAACAGACACGCAGTATTTT. Amino acid sequence: CASSPGLAGTDTQYF.

This clonotype showed up just a few times. The chain employs TRBV19 and TRBJ2-4; D perhaps matches TRBD1 (5 bases). V lost 6 bases to trimming and J lost 8 bases, with 11 bases between them. The V gene's germline CDR1 is LNHDA and CDR2 SQIVND (reference sequence). The length of the CDR3 is 12 residues. The CDR3 DNA sequence: TGTGCCAGTAGAGGGGTTACAGACATTCAGTACTTC. This codes for CASRGVTDIQYF.

Points on this clonotype: A read error may produce the germline difference seen at one junction end. Written as DNA, the CDR3 is TGCGCCAGCTGCCACCCCTGGACGGATTCACCCTTCCACTTT. Translating it yields CASCHPWTDSPFHF. The rearrangement links TRBV4-1 to TRBJ1-6; no clear D. This CDR3 spans 14 amino acids. CDR1 MGHRA and CDR2 YSYEKL come from the germline V gene.

As for this clonotype: One end of the junction fails to match germline, which may point to a read error. The genes are TRBV11-2 and TRBJ2-4, with a tentative D call TRBD2 (5 bases). Germline V gene data show CDR1 as SGHAT and CDR2 as FQNNGV. The CDR3 contains 15 residues. CDR3 sequence: CASTTSALAKNIQCF. The CDR3 DNA reads as TGTGCAAGCACCACTTCGGCGCTAGCCAAAAACATTCAGTGTTTC. Filled out from reference TRBV11-2 and TRBJ2-4, the complete variable domain reads EAGVAQSPRYKIIEKRQSVAFWCNPISGHATLYWYQQILGQGPKLLIQFQNNGVVDDSQLPKDRFSAERLKGVDSTLKIQPAKLEDSAVYLCASTTSALAKNIQCFGAGTRLSVL.

The genes are TRBV5-1 and TRBJ1-6, with a tentative D call TRBD1 (5 bases). The CDR3 extends over 15 amino acids. Looked up from germline, CDR1 is SGHRS and CDR2 is YFSETQ. Trimming took off 3 bases at V and 8 bases at J, with 15 bases between the two ends. CDR3 nucleotide sequence: TGCGCCAGCAGCTCCGCAAGGGGTATCTATTCACCCCTCCACTTT. This codes for CASSSARGIYSPLHF.

Comment on this clonotype: A much larger clone lies one base from this, so it may be a read error. The genes are TRBV5-1 and TRBJ2-7, with D perhaps assigned TRBD1 or TRBD2 (5 bases each). CDR3 length: 14 residues. Germline values: CDR1 SGHRS, CDR2 YFSETQ. CDR3 nucleotides: TGCGCCAGCAGCCTGAGGGGTAGCTCCTACGAGCTGTACTTC. Protein product: CASSLRGSSYELYF.

The chain joins TRBV12-3 or TRBV12-4 to TRBJ2-7; tentatively, D is TRBD2 (6 bases). The CDR3 sequence is 14 residues long. V lost 2 bases and J lost 13, with 21 bases in between. As DNA, the CDR3 is TGTGCCAGCAGTTTAAGCGGGTCCCCCTACGAACACTACTTC. Protein product: CASSLSGSPYEHYF.

This clonotype was observed once. The chain has TRBV20-1 and TRBJ2-6; D unresolved. The CDR3 has 14 amino acids. From germline, CDR1 is DFQATT and CDR2 SNEGSKA (reference sequence). V was shortened by 7 bases and J by 4 bases, with 14 bases between the two germline ends. The CDR3 spells CSVSDGLGANVLTF. CDR3 in DNA: TGCAGTGTTAGTGACGGGCTAGGGGCCAACGTCCTGACTTTC.

Points on this clonotype: At one of its ends the junction is not consistent with the germline gene, which may arise from a read error. The CDR3 bases are TGTGCCAGCAGTTTAGAAACTAGCGGGTCGCTGACCTCCAACAATGAGCAGTTCTTC. Protein product: CASSLETSGSLTSNNEQFF. The V and J genes are TRBV12-3 or TRBV12-4 and TRBJ2-1; 9 bases match TRBD2. The CDR3 covers 19 residues.

About this clonotype: Sequence at one end of the junction differs from germline and may be a read error. This sequence joins TRBV11-2 and TRBJ1-5; weak D call: TRBD1 (5 bases). Looked up from germline, CDR1 is SGHAT and CDR2 is FQNNGV. The CDR3 has 16 residues. CDR3 in DNA: TGTGCCAGCAACCTAAGAGGGGTACTGACGAATCAGCCCCAGCAATTT. This translates into CASNLRGVLTNQPQQF.

The chain joins TRBV6-1 to TRBJ2-1; unclear D gene. The germline V gene has CDR1 MNHNS and CDR2 SASEGT. The CDR3 covers 17 residues. V was cut by 7 bases and J by 5 bases, with 24 bases left in between. CDR3 protein: CASILTRGGIRDNEQFF. CDR3 bases: TGTGCCAGCATTCTAACGAGAGGTGGGATTAGAGACAATGAGCAGTTCTTC.